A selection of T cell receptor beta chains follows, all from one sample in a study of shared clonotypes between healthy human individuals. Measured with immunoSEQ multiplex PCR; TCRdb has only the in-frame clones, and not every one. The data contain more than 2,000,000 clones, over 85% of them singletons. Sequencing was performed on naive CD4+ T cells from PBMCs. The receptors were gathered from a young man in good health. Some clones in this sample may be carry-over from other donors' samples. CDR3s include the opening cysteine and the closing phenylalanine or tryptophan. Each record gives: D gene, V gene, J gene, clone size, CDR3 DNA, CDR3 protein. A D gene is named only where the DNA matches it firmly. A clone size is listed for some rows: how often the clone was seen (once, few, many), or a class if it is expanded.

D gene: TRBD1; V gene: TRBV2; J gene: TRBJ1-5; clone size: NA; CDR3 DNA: TGTGCCAGCAGCCGCCCCCCTTGGACAGGGAGGGATCAGCCCCAGCATTTT; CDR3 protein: CASSRPPWTGRDQPQHF
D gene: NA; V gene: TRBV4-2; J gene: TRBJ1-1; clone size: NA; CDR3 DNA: TGTGCCAGCAGCCCAAGCGAGGGAACGACTGAAGCTTTCTTT; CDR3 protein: CASSPSEGTTEAFF
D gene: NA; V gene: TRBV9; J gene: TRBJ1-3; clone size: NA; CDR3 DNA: TGTGCCAGCAGCGTAGTCGCCGTGGGCTCTGGAAACACCATATATTTT; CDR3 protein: CASSVVAVGSGNTIYF
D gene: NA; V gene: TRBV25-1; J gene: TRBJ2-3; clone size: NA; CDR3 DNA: TGTGCCAGCAGTCCTGACTTGGATACGCAGTATTTT; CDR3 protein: CASSPDLDTQYF
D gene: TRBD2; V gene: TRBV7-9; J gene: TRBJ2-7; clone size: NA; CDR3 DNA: TGTGCCAGCAGCCGGAGCGGGAGGGCCTACGAGCAGTACTTC; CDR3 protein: CASSRSGRAYEQYF
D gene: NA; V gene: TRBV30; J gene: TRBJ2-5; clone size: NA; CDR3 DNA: TGTGCCTGGAAGGGCAGGGGCGAGACCCAGTACTTC; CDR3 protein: CAWKGRGETQYF
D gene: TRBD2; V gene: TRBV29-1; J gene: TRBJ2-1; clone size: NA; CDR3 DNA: TGCAGCGTTGCTACTAGCGGGAGATCCTACAATGAGCAGTTCTTC; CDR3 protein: CSVATSGRSYNEQFF
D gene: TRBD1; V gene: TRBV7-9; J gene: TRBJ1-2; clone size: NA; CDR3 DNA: TGTGCCAGCAGGTCACCGGGACAGGGGGCGACTGACTATGGCTACACCTTC; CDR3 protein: CASRSPGQGATDYGYTF
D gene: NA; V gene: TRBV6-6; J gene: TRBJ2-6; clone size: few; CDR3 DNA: TGTGCCAGCAGTTACATTCCTGGGGCCAACGTCCTGACTTTC; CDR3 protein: CASSYIPGANVLTF
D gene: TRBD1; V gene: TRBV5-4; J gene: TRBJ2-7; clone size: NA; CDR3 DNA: TGTGCCAGCAGCTCGCGGGACAGGCAATCCTACGAGCAGTACTTC; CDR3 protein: CASSSRDRQSYEQYF
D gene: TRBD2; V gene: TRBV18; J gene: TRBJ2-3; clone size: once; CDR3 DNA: TGTGCCAGCTCACCAGGCCTAGCGGGAGGACGCACAGATACGCAGTATTTT; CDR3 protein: CASSPGLAGGRTDTQYF
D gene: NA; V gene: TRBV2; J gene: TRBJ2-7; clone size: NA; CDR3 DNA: TGTGCCAGCAACCGGGACACGGCCTACGAGCAGTACTTC; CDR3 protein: CASNRDTAYEQYF
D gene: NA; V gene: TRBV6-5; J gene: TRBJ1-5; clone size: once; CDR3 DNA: TGTGCCAGCAGTTACGGGGGGGGGCGCCAGCCCCAGCATTTT; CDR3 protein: CASSYGGGRQPQHF
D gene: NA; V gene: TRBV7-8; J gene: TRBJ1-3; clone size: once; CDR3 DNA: TGTGCCAGCAGCTTAGCGTTGGGAATTGCTGGAAACACCATATATTTT; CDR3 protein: CASSLALGIAGNTIYF
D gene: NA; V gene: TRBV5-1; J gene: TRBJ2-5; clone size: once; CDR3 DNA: TGCGCCAGCAGCCTTGGGTCCAGGTTCGGAGAGACCCAGTACTTC; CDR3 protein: CASSLGSRFGETQYF
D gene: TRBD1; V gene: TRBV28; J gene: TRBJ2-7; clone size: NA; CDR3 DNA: TGTGCCAGCAGCTCGACCGGGACAGCTCGGCCCTACGAGCAGTACTTC; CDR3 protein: CASSSTGTARPYEQYF